This T cell receptor (beta chain) was identified in a study of response to subunit inactivated influenza vaccine. TCRdb re-derived calls from the RT-PCR reads in MiXCR, one entry per CDR3 protein. The table includes fewer than 600,000 distinct CDR3 sequences, approximately 7.2% detected once. J was trimmed by 5 bases and V by 1 base; bases with no gene match: 9. CDR3 length equals 16 residues. CDR1 and CDR2 from the germline V gene are SQVTM and ANQGSEA. This clonotype occurred a few times. This chain uses TRBV29-1 with TRBJ2-5, with TRBD2 identical over 11 bases. The sequencing here drew on PBMCs from blood, taken about 23 months after vaccination. This clonotype originated in a man in his fifties or sixties who received an inactivated influenza vaccine. CDR3 DNA sequence: TGCAGCGTTGAAGGCCCGGGACTAGCGGAACGGGAGACCCAGTACTTC. It yields the protein CSVEGPGLAERETQYF.